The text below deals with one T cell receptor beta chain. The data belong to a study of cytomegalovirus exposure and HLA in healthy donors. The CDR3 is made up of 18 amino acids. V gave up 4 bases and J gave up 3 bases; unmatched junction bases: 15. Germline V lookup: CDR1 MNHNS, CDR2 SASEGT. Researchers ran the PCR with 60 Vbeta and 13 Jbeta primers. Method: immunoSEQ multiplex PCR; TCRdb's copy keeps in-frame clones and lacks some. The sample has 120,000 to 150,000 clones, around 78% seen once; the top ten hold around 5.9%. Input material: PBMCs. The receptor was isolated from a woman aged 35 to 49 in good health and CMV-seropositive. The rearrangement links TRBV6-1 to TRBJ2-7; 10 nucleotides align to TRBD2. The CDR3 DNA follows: TGTGCCAGCAGTGGAGGGGCCTTGCTAGCGGGAGCCCTCTACGAGCAGTACTTC. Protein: CASSGGALLAGALYEQYF.